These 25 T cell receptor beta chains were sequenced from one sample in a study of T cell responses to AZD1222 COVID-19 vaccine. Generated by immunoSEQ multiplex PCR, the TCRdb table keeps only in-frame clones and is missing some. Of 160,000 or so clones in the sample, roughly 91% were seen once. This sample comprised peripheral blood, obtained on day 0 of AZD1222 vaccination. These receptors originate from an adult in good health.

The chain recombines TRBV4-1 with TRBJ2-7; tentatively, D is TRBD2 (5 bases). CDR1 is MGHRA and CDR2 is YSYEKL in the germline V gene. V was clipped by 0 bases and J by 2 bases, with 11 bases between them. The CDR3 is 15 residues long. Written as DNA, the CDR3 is TGCGCCAGCAGCCAAGAACCGGTGAGGGCCTACGAGCAGTACTTC. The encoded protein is CASSQEPVRAYEQYF.

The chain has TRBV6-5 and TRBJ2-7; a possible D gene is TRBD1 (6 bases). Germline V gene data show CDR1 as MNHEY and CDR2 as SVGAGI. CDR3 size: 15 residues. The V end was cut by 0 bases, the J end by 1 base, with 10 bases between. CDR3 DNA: TGTGCCAGCAGTTACTCGAGGGGGTTTTCCTACGAGCAGTACTTC. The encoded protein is CASSYSRGFSYEQYF.

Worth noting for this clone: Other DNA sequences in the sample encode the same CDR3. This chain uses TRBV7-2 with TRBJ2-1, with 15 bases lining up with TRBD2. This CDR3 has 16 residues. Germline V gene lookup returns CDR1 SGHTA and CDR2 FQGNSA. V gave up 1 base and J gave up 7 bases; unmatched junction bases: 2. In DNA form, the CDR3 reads TGTGCCAGCAGCTTAGGGACTAGCGGGAGGGCAAATGAGCAGTTCTTC. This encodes CASSLGTSGRANEQFF.

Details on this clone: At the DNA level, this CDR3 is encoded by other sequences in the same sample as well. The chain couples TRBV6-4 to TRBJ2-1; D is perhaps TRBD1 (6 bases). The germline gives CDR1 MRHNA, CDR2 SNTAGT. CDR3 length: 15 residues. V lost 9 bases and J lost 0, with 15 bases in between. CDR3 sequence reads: CASSTGRSSYNEQFF. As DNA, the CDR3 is TGTGCCAGTTCAACAGGGCGAAGCTCCTACAATGAGCAGTTCTTC.

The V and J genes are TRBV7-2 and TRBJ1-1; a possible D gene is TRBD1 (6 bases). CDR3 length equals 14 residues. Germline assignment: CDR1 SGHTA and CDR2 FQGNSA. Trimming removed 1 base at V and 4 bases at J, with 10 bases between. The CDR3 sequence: CASSLDGGLTEAFF. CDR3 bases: TGTGCCAGCAGCTTAGACGGGGGCCTCACTGAAGCTTTCTTT.

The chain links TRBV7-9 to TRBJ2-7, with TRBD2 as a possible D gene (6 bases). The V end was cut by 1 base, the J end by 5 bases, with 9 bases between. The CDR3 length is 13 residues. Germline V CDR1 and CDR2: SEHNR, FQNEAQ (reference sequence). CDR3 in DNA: TGTGCCAGCAGCTTAGAGGCGGGGAACGAGCAGTACGTC. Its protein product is CASSLEAGNEQYV.

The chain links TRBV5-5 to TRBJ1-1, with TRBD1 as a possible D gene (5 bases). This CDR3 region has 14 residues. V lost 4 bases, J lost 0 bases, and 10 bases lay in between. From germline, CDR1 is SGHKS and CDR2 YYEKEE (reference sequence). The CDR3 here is CASSEQTVNTEAFF. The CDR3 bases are TGTGCCAGCAGCGAACAGACAGTGAACACTGAAGCTTTCTTT.

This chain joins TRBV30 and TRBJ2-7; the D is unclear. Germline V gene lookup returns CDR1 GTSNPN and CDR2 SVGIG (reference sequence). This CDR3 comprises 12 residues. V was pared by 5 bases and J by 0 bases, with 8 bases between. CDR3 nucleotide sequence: TGTGCCTGGGGTCAGATCTCCTACGAGCAGTACTTC. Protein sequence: CAWGQISYEQYF. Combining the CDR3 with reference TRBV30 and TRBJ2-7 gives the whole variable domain SQTIHQWPATLVQPVGSPLSLECTVEGTSNPNLYWYRQAAGRGLQLLFYSVGIGQISSEVPQNLSASRPQDRQFILSSKKLLLSDSGFYLCAWGQISYEQYFGPGTRLTVT.

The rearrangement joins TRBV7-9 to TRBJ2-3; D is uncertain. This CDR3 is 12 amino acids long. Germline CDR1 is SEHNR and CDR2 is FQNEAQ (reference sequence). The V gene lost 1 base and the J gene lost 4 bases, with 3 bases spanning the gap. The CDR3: CASSLDSDTQYF. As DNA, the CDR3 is TGTGCCAGCAGCTTAGATTCAGATACGCAGTATTTT.

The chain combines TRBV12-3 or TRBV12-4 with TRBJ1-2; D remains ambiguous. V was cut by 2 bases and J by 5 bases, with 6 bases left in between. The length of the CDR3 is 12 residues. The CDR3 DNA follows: TGTGCCAGCAGTTTAACCCAGTATGGCTACACCTTC. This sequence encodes CASSLTQYGYTF.

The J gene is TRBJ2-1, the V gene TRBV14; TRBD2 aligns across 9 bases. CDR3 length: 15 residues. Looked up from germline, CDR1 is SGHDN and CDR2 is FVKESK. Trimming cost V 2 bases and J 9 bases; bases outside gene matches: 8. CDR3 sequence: CASSQSSSGIREQFF. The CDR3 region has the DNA TGTGCCAGCAGCCAATCGTCTAGCGGGATACGTGAGCAGTTCTTC.

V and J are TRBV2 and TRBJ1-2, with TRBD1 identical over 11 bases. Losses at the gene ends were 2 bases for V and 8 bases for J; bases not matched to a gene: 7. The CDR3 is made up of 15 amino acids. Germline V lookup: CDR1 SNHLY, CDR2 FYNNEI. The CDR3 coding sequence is TGTGCCAGCAGTGAATACGGACAGGGGGCGCGAGGCTACACCTTC. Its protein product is CASSEYGQGARGYTF. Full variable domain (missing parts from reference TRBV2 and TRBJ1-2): EPEVTQTPSHQVTQMGQEVILRCVPISNHLYFYWYRQILGQKVEFLVSFYNNEISEKSEIFDDQFSVERPDGSNFTLKIRSTKLEDSAMYFCASSEYGQGARGYTFGSGTRLTVV.

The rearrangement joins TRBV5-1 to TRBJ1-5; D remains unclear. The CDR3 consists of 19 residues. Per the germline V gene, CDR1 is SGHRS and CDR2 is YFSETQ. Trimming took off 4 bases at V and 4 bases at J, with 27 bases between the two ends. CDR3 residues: CASSNKAVVSKKENQPQHF. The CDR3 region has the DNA TGCGCCAGCAGCAATAAAGCGGTAGTCAGCAAAAAGGAGAATCAGCCCCAGCATTTT.

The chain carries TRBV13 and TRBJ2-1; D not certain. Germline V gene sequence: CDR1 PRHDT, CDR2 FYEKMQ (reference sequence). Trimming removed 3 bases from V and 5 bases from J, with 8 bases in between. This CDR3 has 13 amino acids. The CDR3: CASSFTGNNEQFF. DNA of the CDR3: TGTGCCAGCAGCTTTACTGGGAACAATGAGCAGTTCTTC.

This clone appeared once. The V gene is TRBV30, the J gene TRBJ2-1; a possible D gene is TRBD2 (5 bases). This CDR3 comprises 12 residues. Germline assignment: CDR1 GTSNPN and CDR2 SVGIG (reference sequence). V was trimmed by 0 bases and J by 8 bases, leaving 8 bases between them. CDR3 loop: CAWSVRADEQFF. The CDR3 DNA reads TGTGCCTGGAGTGTACGAGCGGATGAGCAGTTCTTC.

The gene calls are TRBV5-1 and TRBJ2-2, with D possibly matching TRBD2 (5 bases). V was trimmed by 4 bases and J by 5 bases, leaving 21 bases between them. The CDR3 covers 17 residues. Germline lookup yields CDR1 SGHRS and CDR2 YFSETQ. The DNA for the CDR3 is TGCGCCAGCAGCCCCGAGTCAGTGACCCGCGGGACCGGGGAGCTGTTTTTT. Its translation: CASSPESVTRGTGELFF.

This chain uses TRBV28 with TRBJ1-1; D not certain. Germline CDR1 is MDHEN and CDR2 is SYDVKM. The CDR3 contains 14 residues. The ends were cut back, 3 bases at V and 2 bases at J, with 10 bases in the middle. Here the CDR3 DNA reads TGTGCCAGCAGTTTCCTACAACCCAACACTGAAGCTTTCTTT. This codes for CASSFLQPNTEAFF.

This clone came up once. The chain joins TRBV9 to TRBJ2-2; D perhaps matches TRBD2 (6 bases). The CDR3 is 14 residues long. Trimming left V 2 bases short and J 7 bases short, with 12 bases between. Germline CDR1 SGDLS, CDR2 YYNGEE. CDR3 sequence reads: CASSVRGEVGELFF. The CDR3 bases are TGTGCCAGCAGCGTGCGCGGGGAGGTCGGGGAGCTGTTTTTT.

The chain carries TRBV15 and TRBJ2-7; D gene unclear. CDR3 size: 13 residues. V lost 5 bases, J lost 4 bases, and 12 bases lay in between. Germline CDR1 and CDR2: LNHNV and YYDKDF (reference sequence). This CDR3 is CATSSLEQYEQYF. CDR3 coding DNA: TGTGCCACCAGCTCCCTGGAACAATACGAGCAGTACTTC.

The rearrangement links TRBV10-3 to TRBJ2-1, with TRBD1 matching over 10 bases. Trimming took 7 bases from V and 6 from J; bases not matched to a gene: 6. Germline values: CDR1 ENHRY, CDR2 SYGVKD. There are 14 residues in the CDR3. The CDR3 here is CAINDRGQGNEQFF. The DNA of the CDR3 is TGTGCCATCAATGACAGGGGGCAAGGCAATGAGCAGTTCTTC.

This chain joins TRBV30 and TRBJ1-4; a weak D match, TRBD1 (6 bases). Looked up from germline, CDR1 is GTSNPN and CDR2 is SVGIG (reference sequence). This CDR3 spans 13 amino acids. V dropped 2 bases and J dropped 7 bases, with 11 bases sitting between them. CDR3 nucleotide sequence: TGTGCCTGGAGTCTCGGGGGCGGTGAAAAACTGTTTTTT. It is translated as CAWSLGGGEKLFF.

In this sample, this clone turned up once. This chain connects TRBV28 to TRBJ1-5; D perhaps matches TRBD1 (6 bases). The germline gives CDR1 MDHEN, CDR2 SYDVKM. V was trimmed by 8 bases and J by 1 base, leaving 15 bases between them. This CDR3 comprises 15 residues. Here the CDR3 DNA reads TGTGCCAGCGGGGGGGCGGGACTAAGCAATCAGCCCCAGCATTTT. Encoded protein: CASGGAGLSNQPQHF.

CDR3 in amino acids: CASSGQGARSYGYTF. The CDR3 DNA follows: TGTGCCAGCAGCGGACAGGGGGCGCGGAGCTATGGCTACACCTTC. This chain uses TRBV9 with TRBJ1-2; 10 bases are shared with TRBD1. V shed 3 bases and J 4 bases; nucleotides not matched to a gene: 6. This CDR3 is 15 amino acids long. CDR1 is SGDLS, CDR2 YYNGEE, per germline.

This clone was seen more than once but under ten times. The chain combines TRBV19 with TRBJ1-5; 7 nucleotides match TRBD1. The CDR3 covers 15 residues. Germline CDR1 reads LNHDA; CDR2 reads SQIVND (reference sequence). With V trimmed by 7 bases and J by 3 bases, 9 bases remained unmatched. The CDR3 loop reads CASTSGQPANQPQHF. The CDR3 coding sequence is TGTGCCAGTACCTCGGGACAGCCGGCCAATCAGCCCCAGCATTTT.

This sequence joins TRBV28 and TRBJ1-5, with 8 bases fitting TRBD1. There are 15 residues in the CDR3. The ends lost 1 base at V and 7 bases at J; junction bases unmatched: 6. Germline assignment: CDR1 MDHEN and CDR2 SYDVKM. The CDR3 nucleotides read TGTGCCAGCAGTTTATCGGACAGGGCAGGGCAGCCCCAGCATTTT. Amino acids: CASSLSDRAGQPQHF.